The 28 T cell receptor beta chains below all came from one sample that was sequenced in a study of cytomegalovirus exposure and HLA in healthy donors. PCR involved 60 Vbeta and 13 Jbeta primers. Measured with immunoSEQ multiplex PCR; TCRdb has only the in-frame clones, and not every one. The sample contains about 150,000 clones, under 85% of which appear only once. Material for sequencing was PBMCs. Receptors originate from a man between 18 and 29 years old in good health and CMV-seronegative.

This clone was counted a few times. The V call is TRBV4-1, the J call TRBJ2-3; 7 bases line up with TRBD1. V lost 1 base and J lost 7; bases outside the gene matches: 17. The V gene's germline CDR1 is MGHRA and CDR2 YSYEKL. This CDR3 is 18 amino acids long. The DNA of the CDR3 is TGCGCCAGCAGCCAAGGGGAACTGCATGACAGGGCGGAATATACGCAGTATTTT. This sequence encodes CASSQGELHDRAEYTQYF.

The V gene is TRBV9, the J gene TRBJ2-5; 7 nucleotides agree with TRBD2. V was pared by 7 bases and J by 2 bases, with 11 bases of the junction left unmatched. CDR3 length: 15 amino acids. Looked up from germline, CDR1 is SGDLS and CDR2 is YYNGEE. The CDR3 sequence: CASGAREGRQETQYF. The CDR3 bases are TGTGCCAGCGGGGCTAGGGAGGGCCGTCAAGAGACCCAGTACTTC.

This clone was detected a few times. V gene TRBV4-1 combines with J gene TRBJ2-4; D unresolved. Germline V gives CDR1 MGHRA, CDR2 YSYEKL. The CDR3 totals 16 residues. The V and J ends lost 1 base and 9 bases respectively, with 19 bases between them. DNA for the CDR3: TGCGCCAGCAGCCAAGTAATAGGCCTACCCGGCGGCATTCAGTACTTC. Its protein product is CASSQVIGLPGGIQYF.

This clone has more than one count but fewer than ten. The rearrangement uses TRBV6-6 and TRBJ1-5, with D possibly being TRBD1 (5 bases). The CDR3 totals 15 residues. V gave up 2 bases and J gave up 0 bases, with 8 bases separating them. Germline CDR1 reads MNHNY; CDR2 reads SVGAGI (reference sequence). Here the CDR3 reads CASSYTGASNQPQHF. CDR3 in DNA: TGTGCCAGCAGTTACACTGGGGCTAGCAATCAGCCCCAGCATTTT.

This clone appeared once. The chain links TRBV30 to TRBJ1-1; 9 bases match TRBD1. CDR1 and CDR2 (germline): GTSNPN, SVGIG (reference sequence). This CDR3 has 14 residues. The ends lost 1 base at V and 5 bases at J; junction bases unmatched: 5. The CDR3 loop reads CAWSANRGRTEAFF. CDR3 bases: TGTGCCTGGAGTGCCAACAGGGGGCGGACTGAAGCTTTCTTT.

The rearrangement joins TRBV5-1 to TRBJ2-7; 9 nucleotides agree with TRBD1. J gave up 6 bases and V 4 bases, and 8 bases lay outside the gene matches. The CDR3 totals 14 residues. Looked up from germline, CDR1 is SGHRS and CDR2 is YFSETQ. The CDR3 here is CASSPDRGMGEQYV. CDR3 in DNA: TGCGCCAGCAGCCCGGACAGGGGTATGGGCGAGCAGTACGTC.

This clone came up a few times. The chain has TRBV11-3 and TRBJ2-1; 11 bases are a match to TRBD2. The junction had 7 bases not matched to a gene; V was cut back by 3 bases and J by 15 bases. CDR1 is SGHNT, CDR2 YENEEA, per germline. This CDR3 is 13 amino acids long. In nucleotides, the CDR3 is TGTGCCAGCAGCTTGATTAGCGGGGGGGCTTTGTTCTTC. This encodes CASSLISGGALFF.

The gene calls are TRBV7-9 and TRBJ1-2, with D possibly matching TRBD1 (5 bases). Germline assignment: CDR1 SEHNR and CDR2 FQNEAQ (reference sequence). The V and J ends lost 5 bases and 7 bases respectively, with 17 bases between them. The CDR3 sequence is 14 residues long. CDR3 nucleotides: TGTGCCAGCAGCCGCAAACAGGATATCGGTGGCTACACCTTC. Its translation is CASSRKQDIGGYTF.

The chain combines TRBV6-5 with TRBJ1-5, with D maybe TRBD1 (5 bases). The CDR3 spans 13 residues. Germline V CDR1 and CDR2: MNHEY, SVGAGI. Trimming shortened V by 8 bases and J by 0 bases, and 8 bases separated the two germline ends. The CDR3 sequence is CASRGGSNQPQHF. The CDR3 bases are TGTGCCAGCCGGGGGGGTAGCAATCAGCCCCAGCATTTT.

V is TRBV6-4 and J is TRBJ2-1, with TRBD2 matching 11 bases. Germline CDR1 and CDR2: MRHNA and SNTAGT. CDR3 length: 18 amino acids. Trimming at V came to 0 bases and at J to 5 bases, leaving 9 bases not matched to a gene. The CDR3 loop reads CASSDSYTTSGVHNEQFF. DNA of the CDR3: TGTGCCAGCAGTGACTCCTACACGACTAGCGGGGTTCACAATGAGCAGTTCTTC.

Here the CDR3 DNA reads TGTGCCAGCTCACCGCAATCTCAGTCGAGCAATCAGCCCCAGCATTTT. It is translated as CASSPQSQSSNQPQHF. J is TRBJ1-5 and V is TRBV18, with no clear D. Germline assignment: CDR1 KGHSH and CDR2 LQKENI. Trimming pared 3 bases from V and 1 base from J, leaving 13 bases between. The CDR3 loop spans 16 amino acids. The full variable domain, in which reference TRBV18 and TRBJ1-5 provide the parts outside the CDR3, is NAGVMQNPRHLVRRRGQEARLRCSPMKGHSHVYWYRQLPEEGLKFMVYLQKENIIDESGMPKERFSAEFPKEGPSILRIQQVVRGDSAAYFCASSPQSQSSNQPQHFGDGTRLSIL.

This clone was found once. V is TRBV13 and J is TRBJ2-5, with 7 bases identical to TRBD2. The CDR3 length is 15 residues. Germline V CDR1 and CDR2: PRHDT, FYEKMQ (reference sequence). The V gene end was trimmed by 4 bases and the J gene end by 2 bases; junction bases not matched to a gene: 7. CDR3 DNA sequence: TGTGCCAGCAGCTCTGGGAGGGGAGGGCAAGAGACCCAGTACTTC. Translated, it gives CASSSGRGGQETQYF.

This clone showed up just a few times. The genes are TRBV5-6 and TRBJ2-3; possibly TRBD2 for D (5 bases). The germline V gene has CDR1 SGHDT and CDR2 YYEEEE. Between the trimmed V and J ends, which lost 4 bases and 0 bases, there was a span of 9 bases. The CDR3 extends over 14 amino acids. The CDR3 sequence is CASSPGFSTDTQYF. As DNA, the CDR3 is TGTGCCAGCAGCCCGGGGTTTAGCACAGATACGCAGTATTTT.

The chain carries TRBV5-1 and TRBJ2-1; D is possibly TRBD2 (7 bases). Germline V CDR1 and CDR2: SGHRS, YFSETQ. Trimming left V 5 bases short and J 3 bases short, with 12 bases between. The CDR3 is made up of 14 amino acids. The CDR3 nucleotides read TGCGCCAGCAGGGGAGGGGGAGGCTACAATGAGCAGTTCTTC. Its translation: CASRGGGGYNEQFF.

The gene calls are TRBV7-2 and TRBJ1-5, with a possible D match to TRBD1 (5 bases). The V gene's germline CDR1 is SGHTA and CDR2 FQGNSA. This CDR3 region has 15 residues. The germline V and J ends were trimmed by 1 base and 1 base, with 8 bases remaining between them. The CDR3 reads CASSLDGGSNQPQHF. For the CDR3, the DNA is TGTGCCAGCAGCTTAGACGGGGGAAGCAATCAGCCCCAGCATTTT.

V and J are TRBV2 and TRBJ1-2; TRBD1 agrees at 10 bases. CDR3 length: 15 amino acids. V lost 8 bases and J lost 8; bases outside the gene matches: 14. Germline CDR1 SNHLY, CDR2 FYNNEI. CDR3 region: CASQSFATGGGGYTF. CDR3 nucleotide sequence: TGTGCCAGCCAGTCTTTCGCGACAGGGGGCGGCGGCTACACCTTC.

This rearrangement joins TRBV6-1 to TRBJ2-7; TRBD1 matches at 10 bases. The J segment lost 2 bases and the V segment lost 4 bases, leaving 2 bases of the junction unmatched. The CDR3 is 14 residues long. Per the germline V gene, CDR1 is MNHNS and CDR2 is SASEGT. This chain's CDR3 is CASSGQGAAYEQYV. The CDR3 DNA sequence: TGTGCCAGCAGTGGACAGGGGGCCGCCTACGAGCAGTACGTC.

The CDR3 region has the DNA TGTGCCAGCAGGGGCAGGGCCTCCTACGAGCAGTACTTC. This encodes CASRGRASYEQYF. The rearrangement uses TRBV25-1 and TRBJ2-7; D may be TRBD1 (5 bases). The CDR3 runs 13 residues. CDR1 MGHDK and CDR2 SYGVNS come from the germline V gene. The V end was cut by 6 bases, the J end by 0 bases, with 9 bases between.

CDR3 nucleotides: TGTGCCAGCAGCTTACCCCTGACGCCGGGTTTTTTCAAAAACATTCAGTACTTC. Its protein product is CASSLPLTPGFFKNIQYF. The chain couples TRBV5-5 to TRBJ2-4; D is unclear. The CDR3 has 18 residues. Germline CDR1 is SGHKS and CDR2 is YYEKEE (reference sequence). Trimming cost V 2 bases and J 3 bases, with 21 bases left between them.

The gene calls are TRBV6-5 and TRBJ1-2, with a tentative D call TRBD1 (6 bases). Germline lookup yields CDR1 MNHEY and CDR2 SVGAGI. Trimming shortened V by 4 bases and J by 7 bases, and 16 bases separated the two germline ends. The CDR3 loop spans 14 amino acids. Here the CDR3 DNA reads TGTGCCAGCAGTTTACAGGGTAAAGTAGGTGGCTACACCTTC. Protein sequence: CASSLQGKVGGYTF.

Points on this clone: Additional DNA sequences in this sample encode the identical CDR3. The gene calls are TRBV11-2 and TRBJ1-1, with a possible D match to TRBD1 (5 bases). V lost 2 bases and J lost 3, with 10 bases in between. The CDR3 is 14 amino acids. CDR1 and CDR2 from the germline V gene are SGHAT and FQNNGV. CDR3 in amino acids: CASSLRWGDTEAFF. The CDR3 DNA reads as TGTGCCAGCAGCTTAAGGTGGGGGGACACTGAAGCTTTCTTT.

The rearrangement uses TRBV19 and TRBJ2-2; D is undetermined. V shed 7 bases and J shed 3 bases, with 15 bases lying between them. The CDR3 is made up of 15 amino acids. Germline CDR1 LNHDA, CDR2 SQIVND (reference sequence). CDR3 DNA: TGTGCCAGTACCCCCTCGAACGGTTACACCGGGGAGCTGTTTTTT. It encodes CASTPSNGYTGELFF. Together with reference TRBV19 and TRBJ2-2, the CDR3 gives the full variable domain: DGGITQSPKYLFRKEGQNVTLSCEQNLNHDAMYWYRQDPGQGLRLIYYSQIVNDFQKGDIAEGYSVSREKKESFPLTVTSAQKNPTAFYLCASTPSNGYTGELFFGEGSRLTVL.

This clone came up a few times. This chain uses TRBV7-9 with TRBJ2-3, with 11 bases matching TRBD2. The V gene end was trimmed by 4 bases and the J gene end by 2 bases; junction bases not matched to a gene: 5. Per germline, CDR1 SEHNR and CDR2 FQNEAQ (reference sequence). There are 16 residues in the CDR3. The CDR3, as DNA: TGTGCCAGCAGCTCATCTAGCGGGGGGCCCACAGATACGCAGTATTTT. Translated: CASSSSSGGPTDTQYF.

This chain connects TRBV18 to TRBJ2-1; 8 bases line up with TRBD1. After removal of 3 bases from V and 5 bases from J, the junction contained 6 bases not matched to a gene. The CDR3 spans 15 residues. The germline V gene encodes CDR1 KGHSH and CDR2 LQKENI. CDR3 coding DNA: TGTGCCAGCTCACCTCAACAGGGGGTAAACAATGAGCAGTTCTTC. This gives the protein CASSPQQGVNNEQFF.

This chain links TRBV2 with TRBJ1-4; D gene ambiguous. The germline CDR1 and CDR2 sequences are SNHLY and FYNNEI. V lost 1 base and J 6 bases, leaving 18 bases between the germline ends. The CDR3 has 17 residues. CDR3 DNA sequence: TGTGCCAGCAGTGAAGTAGTTGGAGGGAAATGGGATGAAAAACTGTTTTTT. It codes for CASSEVVGGKWDEKLFF.

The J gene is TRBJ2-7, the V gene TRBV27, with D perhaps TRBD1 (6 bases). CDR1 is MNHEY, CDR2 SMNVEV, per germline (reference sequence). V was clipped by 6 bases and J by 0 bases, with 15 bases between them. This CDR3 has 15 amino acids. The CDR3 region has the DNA TGTGCCAGCAGGCGAGGACAGAGTACCTCCTACGAGCAGTACTTC. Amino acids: CASRRGQSTSYEQYF.

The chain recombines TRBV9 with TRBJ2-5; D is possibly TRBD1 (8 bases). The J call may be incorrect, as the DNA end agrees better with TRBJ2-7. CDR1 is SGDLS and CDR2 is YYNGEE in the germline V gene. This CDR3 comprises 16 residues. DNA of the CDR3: TGTGCCAGCAGCTCGAGCGGGACAGGCAATTACTACGAGCAGTACTTC. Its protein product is CASSSSGTGNYYEQYF.

The CDR3 nucleotides are TGTGCCAGCAGCTTGAAACAGGGGGCCTTTAACTATGGCTACACCTTC. Translated: CASSLKQGAFNYGYTF. The chain has TRBV5-4 and TRBJ1-2, with 9 bases fitting TRBD1. The germline gives CDR1 SGHNT, CDR2 YYREEE (reference sequence). The CDR3 runs to 16 residues. Trimming took 1 base from V and 1 from J; bases not matched to a gene: 5.